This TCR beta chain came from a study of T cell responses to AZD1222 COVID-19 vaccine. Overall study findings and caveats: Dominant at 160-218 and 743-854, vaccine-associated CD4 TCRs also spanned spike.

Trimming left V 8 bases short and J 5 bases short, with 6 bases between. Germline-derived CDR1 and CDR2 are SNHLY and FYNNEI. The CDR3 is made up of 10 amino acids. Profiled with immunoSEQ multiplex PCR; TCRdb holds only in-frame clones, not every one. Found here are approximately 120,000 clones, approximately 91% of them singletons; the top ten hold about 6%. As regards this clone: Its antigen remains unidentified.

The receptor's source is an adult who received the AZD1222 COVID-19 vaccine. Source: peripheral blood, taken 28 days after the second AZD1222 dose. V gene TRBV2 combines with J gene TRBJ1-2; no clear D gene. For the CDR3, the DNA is TGTGCCAGCGGAAATTATGGCTACACCTTC. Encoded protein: CASGNYGYTF.